This section outlines one T cell receptor (beta chain) sequence together with its context. There is no known antigen for this receptor. No qualities accompany the bases; no much larger clone lies one base away. For TCR beta library preparation, 1.5 to 2 micrograms of genomic DNA were extracted from the cryopreserved PBMCs. Longitudinal blood samples from CLL patients on ibrutinib monotherapy underwent high-throughput TCR beta sequencing. Patients were enrolled in a phase 2 open-label single-center ibrutinib monotherapy trial. This sample was taken from a study of cytotoxic CD8 clonotypes in ibrutinib-treated CLL (dated by TCRdb to the early 2020s). General notes on the study: The cohort had 11 relapsed/refractory and 15 treatment-naive patients; some 17 were IGHV unmutated. Responses were partial in around 25 patients and complete in 2; after median approximately 66 months follow-up, about 14 stayed in remission and some twelve progressed. Response samples were obtained after a median of 12 months of treatment, with a range of about 6 to 36 months. Samples averaged approximately 260,000 productive templates and approximately 100,000 productive rearrangements. Of the approximately 90 participants in the trial, about two dozen had longitudinal samples available. Cryopreserved peripheral blood mononuclear cells were obtained prior to treatment, at the time of response, and at either disease progression or sustained remission. What the work shows at the level of the full study, not this receptor alone: At ibrutinib response clonality went up, during sustained remission it held steady, and at progression it dropped back toward baseline. Public clonotypes were found to be uncommon and were observed to contract or remain stable during treatment; the increase in clonality was shown to reflect expansion of private clonotypes at ibrutinib response. Sampling times were not matched between sustained-remission and progressing patients, and lymph node repertoires were not studied. Baseline clonality exceeded that of age-matched healthy donors and correlated strongly with circulating CD8+ T-cell counts.

From its cysteine to its phenylalanine, the CDR3 spans 14 amino acids. Here the CDR3 DNA is all that survives: 42 bases in frame from base 1. Taken from the germline V gene, the CDR1 and CDR2 loops are MNHNS and SASEGT. V lost 5 bases and J lost 2 bases, and the count of bases not matched to a germline gene is 5. The goal of deep resolution MiSeq sequencing was a depth between 1 in 1 million and 1 in 200,000 T cells, and coverage averaged 10x per clonotype. The immunoSEQ hsTCRB Kit was used to generate the TCR beta libraries. The paper's processing steps were these. ImmunoSEQ Data Assistant and ImmunoSEQ Analyzer were used for data analysis, and V, D and J genes were assigned according to IMGT definitions. Clonality, which ranges from 0 to 1, was calculated by subtracting the normalized Shannon entropy of productive rearrangement frequencies from one. Only overrepresented clonotypes making up at least 0.05% of each patient's repertoire were included in the public clonotype analysis. About 13 age-matched healthy donor repertoires from immuneACCESS were used as controls for clonality. Sourced from immuneACCESS, this table was stored by TCRdb with only in-frame sequences that have V and J called. A share of the clones is absent; for the studies checked, an unresolved V gene accounts for under half, and the remainder has no known explanation. V and J calls and clone size are copied from that table; D and trimming were computed from the DNA. The sample table records roughly 20,000 clones; roughly 72% of these occur just once. 26% of the sample is held by the ten biggest clonotypes.

The chain employs TRBV6-1 and TRBJ2-7, with 8 bases matching TRBD1. This clonotype was obtained from a human donor with chronic lymphocytic leukemia. The material sequenced was PBMCs, taken before ibrutinib treatment. The bases read TGTGCCAGCAGTCGGGGACAGGTCACCTACGAGCAGTACTTC. Its coded protein is CASSRGQVTYEQYF.